This section outlines one TCR beta chain sequence together with its context. This table comes from immunoSEQ multiplex PCR, and its TCRdb copy is limited to in-frame clones, with some not included. The table lists some 80,000 clones, around four fifths of them singletons. V lost 7 bases to trimming and J lost 0 bases; unmatched junction nucleotides: 4. Germline CDR1 SGHRS, CDR2 YFSETQ. This CDR3 is built from 13 residues. The data belong to a study of blood T cell repertoires in COVID-19. Sequences were obtained from peripheral blood. The clonotype was recovered from a human donor in a cohort sampled during active COVID-19. The chain combines TRBV5-1 with TRBJ2-7; 7 bases align to TRBD2. CDR3 sequence reads: CASAAGTSYEQYF. CDR3 in DNA: TGCGCCAGCGCAGCGGGGACCTCCTACGAGCAGTACTTC.